The 5 T cell receptor beta chains below were found in one sample sequenced in a study of blood T cell repertoires in COVID-19. Only in-frame clones appear in the TCRdb table, and some are missing; sequencing was by immunoSEQ multiplex PCR. Among 250,000 or so clones listed, 90% were seen once. The specimen was peripheral blood. The receptor source for this set is a woman aged 55 to 70 with COVID-19, enrolled during active disease.

This chain links TRBV30 with TRBJ1-2, with 7 nucleotides matching TRBD1. The length of the CDR3 is 16 residues. The V gene's germline CDR1 is GTSNPN and CDR2 SVGIG (reference sequence). V was clipped by 1 base and J by 8 bases; unmatched bases: 16. The CDR3 region has the DNA TGTGCCTGGAGTGATACGACAGGGTATTATCGTAGGGGCTACACCTTC. This sequence encodes CAWSDTTGYYRRGYTF.

J is TRBJ1-5 and V is TRBV30; D might be TRBD1 (6 bases). CDR1 and CDR2 from the germline V gene are GTSNPN and SVGIG (reference sequence). The CDR3 is 15 residues long. The V end lost 0 bases, the J end lost 1 base, and 10 bases lay between the germline ends. The DNA for the CDR3 is TGTGCCTGGAGTGTAGGGACATCGAGCAATCAGCCCCAGCATTTT. Protein: CAWSVGTSSNQPQHF.

This clone was counted only a few times. CDR3 residues: CASSLNVDFATFRALDNEQFF. For the CDR3, the DNA is TGTGCCAGCAGCTTAAATGTTGACTTCGCGACTTTCAGGGCCCTTGACAATGAGCAGTTCTTC. The chain uses TRBV13 and TRBJ2-1, with D possibly being TRBD1 (5 bases). The ends were cut back, 2 bases at V and 5 bases at J, with 31 bases in the middle. Germline CDR1 PRHDT, CDR2 FYEKMQ (reference sequence). This CDR3 contains 21 residues.

The genes are TRBV27 and TRBJ2-7; the match to TRBD2 covers 7 bases. V dropped 6 bases and J dropped 4; count of bases not matched to a gene: 9. The CDR3 has 14 amino acids. Germline V gives CDR1 MNHEY, CDR2 SMNVEV (reference sequence). The CDR3 loop reads CASSPRTSGYEQYF. The CDR3 nucleotides are TGTGCCAGCAGCCCAAGGACTAGTGGTTACGAGCAGTACTTC.

The rearrangement links TRBV6-5 to TRBJ1-2, with 8 nucleotides matching TRBD1. The CDR3 totals 15 residues. Germline CDR1 and CDR2: MNHEY and SVGAGI. The J segment lost 6 bases and the V segment lost 4 bases, leaving 10 bases of the junction unmatched. For the CDR3, the DNA is TGTGCCAGCAGTTGGAGCAGGGGGCTAACGGATGGCTACACCTTC. It specifies CASSWSRGLTDGYTF.